This TCR beta chain was obtained from a study of cytomegalovirus exposure and HLA in healthy donors. Study results and limitations: A cluster of highly shared sequence variants was likely a sequencing artifact. HLA alleles showed associations with 15,000 to 20,000 TCR beta sequences in a later analysis, at a 0.05 false discovery rate.

Germline V gene lookup returns CDR1 SNHLY and CDR2 FYNNEI. The CDR3 spans 13 residues. Trimming took 7 bases from V and 5 from J, leaving 14 bases between them. PCR used 60 Vbeta primers and 13 Jbeta primers. Here immunoSEQ multiplex PCR was the method, and the copy in TCRdb shows in-frame clones only, minus some. The table shows tens of thousands of clones, with approximately 75% occurring only once. In regard to this clone: Its antigen is unknown.

The clonotype originates from a man aged 55 to 70 in good health and CMV-seronegative. This chain uses TRBV2 with TRBJ1-1, with TRBD1 as a possible D gene (6 bases). Sequencing was performed on PBMCs. The CDR3 reads CASNGGQYTEAFF. The CDR3 DNA reads as TGTGCCAGCAACGGGGGGCAGTATACTGAAGCTTTCTTT.